This T cell receptor beta chain was recovered during a study of shared clonotypes between healthy human individuals. The data were produced by immunoSEQ multiplex PCR, yet TCRdb's version contains in-frame clones alone and is incomplete. This table has roughly 2.6 million clones, 85% to 95% appearing once. This CDR3 is built from 15 residues. V was shortened by 1 base and J by 5 bases, with 14 bases between the two germline ends. Germline CDR1 and CDR2: SGHTA and FQGNSA. The chain joins TRBV7-2 to TRBJ2-5, with D tentatively TRBD1 or TRBD2 (5 bases each). Sequencing input: naive CD4+ T cells sorted from blood. Regarding subset: CD45RA+ positively selected. The receptor was isolated from a man younger than 35 in good health. The CDR3 sequence is CASSLGWGSGETQYF. The DNA of the CDR3 is TGTGCCAGCAGCTTAGGTTGGGGGAGTGGTGAGACCCAGTACTTC.